This T cell receptor beta chain was recovered during a study of early T cells in non-severe SARS-CoV-2 infection. Across the whole study: Chains were unpaired, as sequencing was done on bulk RNA from unsorted whole blood.

This clonotype was seen only a few times. Its antigen is still unknown. One junction end disagrees with the germline gene, perhaps due to a read error. In the library, individual cDNA molecules carried attached unique molecular identifiers. TCRdb re-derived calls from the 5' RACE reads in MiXCR, one entry per CDR3 protein. This sample has tens of thousands of distinct CDR3 sequences, with around a tenth found just once. Study-wide results and limits: There was a bias toward anti-spike CD8 responses in VDJdb matching, which missed private and CD4 specificities.

Germline values: CDR1 SSHAT, CDR2 FNYEAQ (reference sequence). CDR3 length: 14 amino acids. This chain uses TRBV7-7 with TRBJ2-3, with D tentatively TRBD1 (5 bases). Sequencing was performed on whole blood, taken at baseline. The TCR comes from an adult who was a healthcare worker with PCR-confirmed SARS-CoV-2 infection or an uninfected control (not recorded which). CDR3 nucleotides: TGTGCTAGCAGCTCAGGTGGGGCGGCAGATACGCAGTATTTT. Residues: CASSSGGAADTQYF.